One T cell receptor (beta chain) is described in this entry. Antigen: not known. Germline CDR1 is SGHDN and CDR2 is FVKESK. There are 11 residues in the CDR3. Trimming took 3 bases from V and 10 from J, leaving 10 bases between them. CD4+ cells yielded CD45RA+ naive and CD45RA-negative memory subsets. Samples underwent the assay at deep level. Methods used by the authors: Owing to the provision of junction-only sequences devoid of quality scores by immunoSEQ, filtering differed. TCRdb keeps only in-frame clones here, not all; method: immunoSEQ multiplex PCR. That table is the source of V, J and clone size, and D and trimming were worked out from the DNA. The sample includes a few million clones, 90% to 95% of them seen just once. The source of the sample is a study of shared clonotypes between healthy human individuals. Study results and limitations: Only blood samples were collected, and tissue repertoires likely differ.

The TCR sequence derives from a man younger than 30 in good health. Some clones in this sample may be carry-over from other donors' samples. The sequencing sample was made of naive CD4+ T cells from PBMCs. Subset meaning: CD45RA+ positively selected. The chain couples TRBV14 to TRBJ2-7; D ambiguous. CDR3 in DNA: TGTGCCAGCAGCCAGTCCGGCCATCAGTACTTC. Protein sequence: CASSQSGHQYF.